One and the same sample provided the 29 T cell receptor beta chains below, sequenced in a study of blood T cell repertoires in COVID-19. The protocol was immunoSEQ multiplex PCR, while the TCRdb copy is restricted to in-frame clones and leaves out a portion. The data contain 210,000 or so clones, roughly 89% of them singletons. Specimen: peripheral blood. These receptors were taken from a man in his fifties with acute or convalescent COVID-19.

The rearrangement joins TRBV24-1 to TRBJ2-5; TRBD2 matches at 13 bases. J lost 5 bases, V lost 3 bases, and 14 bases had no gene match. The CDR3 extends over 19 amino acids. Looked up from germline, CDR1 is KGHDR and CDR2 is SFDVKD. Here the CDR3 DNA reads TGTGCCACCAGTGATCCCAAACTAGCGGGGGGGCCATTGGTCGAGACCCAGTACTTC. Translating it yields CATSDPKLAGGPLVETQYF.

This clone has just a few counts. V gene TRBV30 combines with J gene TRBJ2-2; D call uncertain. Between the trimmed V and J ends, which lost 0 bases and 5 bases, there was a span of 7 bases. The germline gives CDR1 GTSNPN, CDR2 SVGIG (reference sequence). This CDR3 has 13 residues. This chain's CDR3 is CAWSVRVTGELFF. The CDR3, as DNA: TGTGCCTGGAGTGTTCGGGTGACCGGGGAGCTGTTTTTT. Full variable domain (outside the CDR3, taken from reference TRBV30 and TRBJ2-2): SQTIHQWPATLVQPVGSPLSLECTVEGTSNPNLYWYRQAAGRGLQLLFYSVGIGQISSEVPQNLSASRPQDRQFILSSKKLLLSDSGFYLCAWSVRVTGELFFGEGSRLTVL.

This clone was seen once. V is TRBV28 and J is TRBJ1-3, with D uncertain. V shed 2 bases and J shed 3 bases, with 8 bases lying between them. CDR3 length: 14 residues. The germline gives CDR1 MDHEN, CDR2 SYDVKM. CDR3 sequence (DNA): TGTGCCAGCAGTTTACGTCAGATTGGAAACACCATATATTTT. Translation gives CASSLRQIGNTIYF.

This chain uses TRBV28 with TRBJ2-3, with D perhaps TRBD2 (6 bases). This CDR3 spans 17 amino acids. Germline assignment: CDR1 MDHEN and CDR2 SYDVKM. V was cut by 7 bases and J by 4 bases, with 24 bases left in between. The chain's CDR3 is CASTFYRGSGNADTQYF. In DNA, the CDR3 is TGTGCCAGCACCTTTTATCGGGGGAGTGGTAACGCAGATACGCAGTATTTT.

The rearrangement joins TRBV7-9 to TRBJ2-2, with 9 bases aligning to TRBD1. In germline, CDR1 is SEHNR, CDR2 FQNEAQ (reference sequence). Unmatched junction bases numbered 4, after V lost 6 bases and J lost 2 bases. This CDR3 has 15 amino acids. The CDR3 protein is CASRRQGDNTGELFF. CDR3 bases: TGTGCCAGCAGGCGACAGGGGGATAACACCGGGGAGCTGTTTTTT.

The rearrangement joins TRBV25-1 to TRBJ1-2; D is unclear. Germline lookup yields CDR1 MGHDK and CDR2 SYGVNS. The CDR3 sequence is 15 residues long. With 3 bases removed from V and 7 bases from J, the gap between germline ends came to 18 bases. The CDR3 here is CASSEGELRVGGYTF. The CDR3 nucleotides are TGTGCCAGCAGTGAGGGAGAGCTACGAGTGGGTGGCTACACCTTC.

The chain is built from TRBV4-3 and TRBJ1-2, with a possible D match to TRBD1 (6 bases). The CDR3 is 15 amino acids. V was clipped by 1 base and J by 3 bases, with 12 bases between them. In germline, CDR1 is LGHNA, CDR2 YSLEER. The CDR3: CASSQGGGVDYGYTF. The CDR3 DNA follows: TGCGCCAGCAGCCAAGGAGGGGGAGTTGACTATGGCTACACCTTC.

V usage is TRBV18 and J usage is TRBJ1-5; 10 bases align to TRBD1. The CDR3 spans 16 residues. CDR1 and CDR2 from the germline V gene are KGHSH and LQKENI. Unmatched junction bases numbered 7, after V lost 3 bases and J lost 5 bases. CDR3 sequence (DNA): TGTGCCAGCTCACCCATGGGACAGGGGCTGGATCAGCCCCAGCATTTT. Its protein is CASSPMGQGLDQPQHF.

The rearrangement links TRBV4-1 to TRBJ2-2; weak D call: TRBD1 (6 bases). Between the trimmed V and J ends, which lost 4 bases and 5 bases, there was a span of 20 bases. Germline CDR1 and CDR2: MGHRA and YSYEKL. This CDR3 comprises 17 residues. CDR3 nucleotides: TGCGCCAGCAGCCTCCCTGGGCTTGCAGGGGTAACCGGGGAGCTGTTTTTT. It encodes CASSLPGLAGVTGELFF.

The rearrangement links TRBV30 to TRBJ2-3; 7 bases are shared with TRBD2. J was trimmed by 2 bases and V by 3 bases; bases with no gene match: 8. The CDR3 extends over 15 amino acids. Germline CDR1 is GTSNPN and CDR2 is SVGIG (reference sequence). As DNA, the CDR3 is TGTGCCTGGAGAAGACCAGGGACTAACACAGATACGCAGTATTTT. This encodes CAWRRPGTNTDTQYF.

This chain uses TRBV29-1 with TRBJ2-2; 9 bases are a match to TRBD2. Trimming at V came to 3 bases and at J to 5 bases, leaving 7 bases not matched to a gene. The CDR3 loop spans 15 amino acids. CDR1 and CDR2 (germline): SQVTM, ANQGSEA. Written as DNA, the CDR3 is TGCAGCGTTGAGTTTGGCGGGAGGGTAACCGGGGAGCTGTTTTTT. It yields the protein CSVEFGGRVTGELFF.

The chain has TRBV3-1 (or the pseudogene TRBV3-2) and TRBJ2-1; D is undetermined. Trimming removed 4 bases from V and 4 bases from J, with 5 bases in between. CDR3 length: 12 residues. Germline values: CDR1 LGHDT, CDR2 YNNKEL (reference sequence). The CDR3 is CASSPRYNEQFF. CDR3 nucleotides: TGTGCCAGCAGCCCCCGGTACAATGAGCAGTTCTTC.

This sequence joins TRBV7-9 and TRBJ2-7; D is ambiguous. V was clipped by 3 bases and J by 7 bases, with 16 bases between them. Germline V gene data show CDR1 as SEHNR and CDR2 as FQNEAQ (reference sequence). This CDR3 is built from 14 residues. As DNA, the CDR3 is TGTGCCAGCAGCTTCGGCGGCAGAGTGAGTGAGCAGTACGTC. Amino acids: CASSFGGRVSEQYV.

The CDR3 sequence: CASSPPGDRGPGYTF. The CDR3 DNA sequence: TGTGCCAGCTCACCACCTGGGGACAGGGGTCCCGGCTACACCTTC. The chain recombines TRBV18 with TRBJ1-2; 10 nucleotides agree with TRBD1. This CDR3 is built from 15 residues. J gave up 8 bases and V 0 bases, and 6 bases lay outside the gene matches. CDR1 and CDR2 from the germline V gene are KGHSH and LQKENI.

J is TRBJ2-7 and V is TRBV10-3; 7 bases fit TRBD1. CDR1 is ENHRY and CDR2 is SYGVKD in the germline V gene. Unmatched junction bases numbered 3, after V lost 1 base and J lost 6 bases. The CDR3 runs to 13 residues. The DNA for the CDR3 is TGTGCCATCAGTGAGTTTACAGGGGCCGAGCAGTACGTC. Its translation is CAISEFTGAEQYV.

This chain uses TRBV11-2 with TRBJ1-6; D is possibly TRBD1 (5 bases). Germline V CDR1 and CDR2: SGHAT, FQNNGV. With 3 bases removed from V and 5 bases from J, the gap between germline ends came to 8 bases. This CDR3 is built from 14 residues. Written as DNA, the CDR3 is TGTGCCAGCAGCTTGGGAGGGGATAATTCACCCCTCCACTTT. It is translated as CASSLGGDNSPLHF. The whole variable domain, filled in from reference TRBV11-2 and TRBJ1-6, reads EAGVAQSPRYKIIEKRQSVAFWCNPISGHATLYWYQQILGQGPKLLIQFQNNGVVDDSQLPKDRFSAERLKGVDSTLKIQPAKLEDSAVYLCASSLGGDNSPLHFGNGTRLTVT.

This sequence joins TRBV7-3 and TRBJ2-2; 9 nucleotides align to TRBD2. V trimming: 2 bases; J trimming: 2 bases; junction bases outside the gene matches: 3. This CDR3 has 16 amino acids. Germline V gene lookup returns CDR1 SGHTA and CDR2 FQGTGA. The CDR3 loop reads CASSLLGLANTGELFF. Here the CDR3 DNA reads TGTGCCAGCAGCTTATTGGGACTAGCCAACACCGGGGAGCTGTTTTTT.

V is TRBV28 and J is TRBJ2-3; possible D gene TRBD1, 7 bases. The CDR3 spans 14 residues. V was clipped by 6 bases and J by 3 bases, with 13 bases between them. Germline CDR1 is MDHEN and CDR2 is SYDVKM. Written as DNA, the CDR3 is TGTGCCAGCAGCGCGGGACAGCGAACAGATACGCAGTATTTT. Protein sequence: CASSAGQRTDTQYF.

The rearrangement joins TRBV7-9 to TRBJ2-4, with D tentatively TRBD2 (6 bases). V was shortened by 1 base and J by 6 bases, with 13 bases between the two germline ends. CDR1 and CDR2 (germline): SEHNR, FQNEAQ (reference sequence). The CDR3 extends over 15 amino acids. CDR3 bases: TGTGCCAGCAGCTTAGGGATCGGGAGATCAAACATTCAGTACTTC. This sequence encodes CASSLGIGRSNIQYF.

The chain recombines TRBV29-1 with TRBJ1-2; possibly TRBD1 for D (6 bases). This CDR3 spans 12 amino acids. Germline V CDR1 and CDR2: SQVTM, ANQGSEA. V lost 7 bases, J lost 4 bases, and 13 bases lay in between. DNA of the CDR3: TGCAGCGCAAAGACAGGCCTCTATGGCTACACCTTC. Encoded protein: CSAKTGLYGYTF.

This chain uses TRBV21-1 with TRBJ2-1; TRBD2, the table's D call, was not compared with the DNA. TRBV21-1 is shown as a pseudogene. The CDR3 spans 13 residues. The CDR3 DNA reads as TGTGCCAGCAGCAAAGTGGGACTAGCGGGGCAGTTCTTC. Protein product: CASSKVGLAGQFF.

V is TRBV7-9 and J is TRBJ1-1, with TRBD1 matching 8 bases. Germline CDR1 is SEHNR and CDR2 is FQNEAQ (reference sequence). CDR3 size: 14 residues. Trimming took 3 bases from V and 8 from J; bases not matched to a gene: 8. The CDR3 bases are TGTGCCAGCAGCTTTCCGCAGGGGGCAGGAGAAGCTTTCTTT. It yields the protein CASSFPQGAGEAFF.

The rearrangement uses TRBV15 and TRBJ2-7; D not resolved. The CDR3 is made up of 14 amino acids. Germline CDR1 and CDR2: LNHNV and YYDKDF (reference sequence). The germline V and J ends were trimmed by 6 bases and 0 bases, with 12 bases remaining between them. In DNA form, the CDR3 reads TGTGCCACCAGTACATCATTAAGCTCCTACGAGCAGTACTTC. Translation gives CATSTSLSSYEQYF.

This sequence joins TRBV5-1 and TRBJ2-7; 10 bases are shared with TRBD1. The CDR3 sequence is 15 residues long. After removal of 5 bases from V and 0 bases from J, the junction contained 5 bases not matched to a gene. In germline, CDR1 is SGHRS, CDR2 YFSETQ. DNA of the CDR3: TGCGCCAGCAGGTTCCGGGACAGGGGCTCCTACGAGCAGTACTTC. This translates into CASRFRDRGSYEQYF.

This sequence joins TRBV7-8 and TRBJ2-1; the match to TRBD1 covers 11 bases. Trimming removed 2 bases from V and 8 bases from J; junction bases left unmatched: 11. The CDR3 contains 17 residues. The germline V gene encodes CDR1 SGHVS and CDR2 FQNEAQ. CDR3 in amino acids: CASSLSSGQGGMDEQFF. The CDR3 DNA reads TGTGCCAGCAGCTTAAGCTCGGGACAGGGGGGTATGGATGAGCAGTTCTTC.

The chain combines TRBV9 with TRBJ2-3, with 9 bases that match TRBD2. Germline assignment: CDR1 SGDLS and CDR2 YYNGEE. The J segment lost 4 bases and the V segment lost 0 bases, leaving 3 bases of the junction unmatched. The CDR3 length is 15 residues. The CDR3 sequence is CASSVGLADSDTQYF. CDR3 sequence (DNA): TGTGCCAGCAGCGTAGGACTAGCGGACTCAGATACGCAGTATTTT.

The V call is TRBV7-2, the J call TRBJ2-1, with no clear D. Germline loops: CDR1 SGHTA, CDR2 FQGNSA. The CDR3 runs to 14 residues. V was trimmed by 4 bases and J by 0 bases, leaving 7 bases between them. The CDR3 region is CASSSSSSYNEQFF. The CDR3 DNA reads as TGTGCCAGCAGCTCCTCCAGCTCCTACAATGAGCAGTTCTTC. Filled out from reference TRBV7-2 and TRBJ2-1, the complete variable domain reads GAGVSQSPSNKVTEKGKDVELRCDPISGHTALYWYRQSLGQGLEFLIYFQGNSAPDKSGLPSDRFSAERTGGSVSTLTIQRTQQEDSAVYLCASSSSSSYNEQFFGPGTRLTVL.

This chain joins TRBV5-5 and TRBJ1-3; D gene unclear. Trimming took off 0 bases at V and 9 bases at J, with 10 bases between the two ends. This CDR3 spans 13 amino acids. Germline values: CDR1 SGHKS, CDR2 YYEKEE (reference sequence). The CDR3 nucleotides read TGTGCCAGCAGCTTGGAGGAGAAAGTCACCATATATTTT. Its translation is CASSLEEKVTIYF.

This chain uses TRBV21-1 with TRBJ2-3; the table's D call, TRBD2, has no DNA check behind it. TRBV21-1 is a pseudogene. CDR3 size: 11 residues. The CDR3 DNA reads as TGTGCCAGCAGGTCGGCAGATACGCAGTATTTT. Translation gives CASRSADTQYF.